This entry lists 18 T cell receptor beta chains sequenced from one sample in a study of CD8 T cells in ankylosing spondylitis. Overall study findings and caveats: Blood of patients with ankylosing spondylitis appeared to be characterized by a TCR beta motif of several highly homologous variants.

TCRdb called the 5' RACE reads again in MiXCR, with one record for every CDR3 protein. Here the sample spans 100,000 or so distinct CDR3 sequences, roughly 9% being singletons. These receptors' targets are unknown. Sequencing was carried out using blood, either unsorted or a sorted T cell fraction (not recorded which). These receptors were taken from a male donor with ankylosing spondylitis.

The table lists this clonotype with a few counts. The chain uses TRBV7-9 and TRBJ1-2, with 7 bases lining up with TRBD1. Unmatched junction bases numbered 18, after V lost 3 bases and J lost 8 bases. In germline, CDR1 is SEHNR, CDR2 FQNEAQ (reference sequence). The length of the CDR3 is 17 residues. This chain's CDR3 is CASSFNLVVRGRGGYTF. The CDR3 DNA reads TGTGCCAGCAGCTTTAACCTCGTCGTGAGGGGGCGCGGAGGCTACACCTTC.

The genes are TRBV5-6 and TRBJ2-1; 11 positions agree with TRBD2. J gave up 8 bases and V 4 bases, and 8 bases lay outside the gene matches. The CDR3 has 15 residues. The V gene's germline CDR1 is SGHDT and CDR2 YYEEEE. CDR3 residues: CASSPTSGNFDEQFF. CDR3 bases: TGTGCCAGCAGCCCGACTAGCGGGAATTTCGATGAGCAGTTCTTC.

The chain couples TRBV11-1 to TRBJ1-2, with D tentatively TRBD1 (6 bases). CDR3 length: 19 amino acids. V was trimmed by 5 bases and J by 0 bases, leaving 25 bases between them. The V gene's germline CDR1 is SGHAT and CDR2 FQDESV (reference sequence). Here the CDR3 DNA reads TGTGCCAGCAGCCATAGCCCGGACAGAGGCCGCCCTGCTAACTATGGCTACACCTTC. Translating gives CASSHSPDRGRPANYGYTF.

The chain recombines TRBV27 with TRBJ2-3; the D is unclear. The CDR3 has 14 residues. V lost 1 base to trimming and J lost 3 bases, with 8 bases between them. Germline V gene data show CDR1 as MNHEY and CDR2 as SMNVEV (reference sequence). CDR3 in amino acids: CASSLWGKTDTQYF. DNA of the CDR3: TGTGCCAGCAGTTTATGGGGTAAAACAGATACGCAGTATTTT.

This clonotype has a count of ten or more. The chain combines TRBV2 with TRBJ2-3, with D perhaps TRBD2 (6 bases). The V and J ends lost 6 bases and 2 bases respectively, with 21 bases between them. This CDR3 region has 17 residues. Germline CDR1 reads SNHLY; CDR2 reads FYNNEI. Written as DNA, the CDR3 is TGTGCCAGCAGCCTAGGGGAGGCGGAGCGGTTCACAGATACGCAGTATTTT. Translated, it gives CASSLGEAERFTDTQYF. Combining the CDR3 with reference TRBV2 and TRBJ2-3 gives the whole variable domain EPEVTQTPSHQVTQMGQEVILRCVPISNHLYFYWYRQILGQKVEFLVSFYNNEISEKSEIFDDQFSVERPDGSNFTLKIRSTKLEDSAMYFCASSLGEAERFTDTQYFGPGTRLTVL.

Here the CDR3 reads CATSEWVGNQPQHF. The CDR3 DNA reads TGTGCCACCAGTGAATGGGTTGGCAATCAGCCCCAGCATTTT. The rearrangement links TRBV24-1 to TRBJ1-5; D unresolved. V lost 4 bases to trimming and J lost 2 bases, with 8 bases between them. This CDR3 comprises 14 residues. CDR1 is KGHDR and CDR2 is SFDVKD in the germline V gene.

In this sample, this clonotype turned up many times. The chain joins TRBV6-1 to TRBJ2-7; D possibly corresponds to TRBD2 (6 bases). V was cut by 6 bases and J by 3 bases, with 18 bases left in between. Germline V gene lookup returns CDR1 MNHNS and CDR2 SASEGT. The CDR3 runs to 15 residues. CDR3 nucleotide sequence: TGTGCCAGCAGGGAGGGGCGGTATAGTGGCTACGAGCAGTACTTC. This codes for CASREGRYSGYEQYF.

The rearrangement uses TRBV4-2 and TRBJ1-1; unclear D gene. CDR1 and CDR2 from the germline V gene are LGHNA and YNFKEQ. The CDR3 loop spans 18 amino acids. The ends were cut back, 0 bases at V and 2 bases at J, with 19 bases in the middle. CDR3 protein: CASSQDPWGEEKNTEAFF. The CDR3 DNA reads TGTGCCAGCAGCCAAGACCCCTGGGGTGAGGAAAAAAACACTGAAGCTTTCTTT.

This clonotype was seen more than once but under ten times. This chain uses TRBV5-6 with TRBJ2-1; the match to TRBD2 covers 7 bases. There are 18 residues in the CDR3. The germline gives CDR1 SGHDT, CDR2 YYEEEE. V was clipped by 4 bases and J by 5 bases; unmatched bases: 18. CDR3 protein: CASSPAIGGWGGDNEQFF. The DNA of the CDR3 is TGTGCCAGCAGCCCGGCGATCGGAGGATGGGGGGGAGACAATGAGCAGTTCTTC.

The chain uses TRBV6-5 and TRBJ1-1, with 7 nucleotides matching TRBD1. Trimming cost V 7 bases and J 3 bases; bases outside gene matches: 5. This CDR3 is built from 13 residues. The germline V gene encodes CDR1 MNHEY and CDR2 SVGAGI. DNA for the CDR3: TGTGCCAGCATTACACAGGGGTACACTGAAGCTTTCTTT. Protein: CASITQGYTEAFF.

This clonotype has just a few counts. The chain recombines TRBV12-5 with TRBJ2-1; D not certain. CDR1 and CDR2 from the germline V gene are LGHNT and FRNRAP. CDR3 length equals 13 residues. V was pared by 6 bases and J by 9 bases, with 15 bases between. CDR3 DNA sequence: TGTGCTAGTGGCTGGGCTTTAAAGAGTGAGCAGTTCTTC. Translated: CASGWALKSEQFF.

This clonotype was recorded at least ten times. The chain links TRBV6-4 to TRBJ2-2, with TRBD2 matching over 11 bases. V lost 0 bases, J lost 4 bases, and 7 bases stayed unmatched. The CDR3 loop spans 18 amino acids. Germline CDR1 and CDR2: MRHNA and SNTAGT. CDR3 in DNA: TGTGCCAGCAGTGACTCTCCCCTTCTAGCGGGAGGCACCGGGGAGCTGTTTTTT. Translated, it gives CASSDSPLLAGGTGELFF.

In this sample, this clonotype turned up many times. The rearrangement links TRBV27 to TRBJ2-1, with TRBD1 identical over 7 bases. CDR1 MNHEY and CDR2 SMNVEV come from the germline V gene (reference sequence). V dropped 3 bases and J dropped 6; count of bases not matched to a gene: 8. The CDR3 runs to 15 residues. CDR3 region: CASSLDRSIFNEQFF. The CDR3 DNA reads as TGTGCCAGCAGTTTGGACAGGTCGATCTTCAATGAGCAGTTCTTC.

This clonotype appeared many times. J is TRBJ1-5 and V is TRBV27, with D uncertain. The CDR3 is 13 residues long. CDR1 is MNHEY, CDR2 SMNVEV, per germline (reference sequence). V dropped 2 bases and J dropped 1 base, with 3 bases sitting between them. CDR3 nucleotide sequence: TGTGCCAGCAGTTTAAGGAGCAATCAGCCCCAGCATTTT. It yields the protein CASSLRSNQPQHF.

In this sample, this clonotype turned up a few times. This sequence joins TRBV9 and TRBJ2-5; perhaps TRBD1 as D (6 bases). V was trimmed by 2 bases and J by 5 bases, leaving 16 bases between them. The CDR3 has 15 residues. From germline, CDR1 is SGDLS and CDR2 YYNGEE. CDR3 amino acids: CASSVGTQTAETQYF. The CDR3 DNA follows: TGTGCCAGCAGCGTCGGGACACAGACGGCGGAGACCCAGTACTTC. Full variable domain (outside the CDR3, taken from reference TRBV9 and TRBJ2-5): DSGVTQTPKHLITATGQRVTLRCSPRSGDLSVYWYQQSLDQGLQFLIQYYNGEERAKGNILERFSAQQFPDLHSELNLSSLELGDSALYFCASSVGTQTAETQYFGPGTRLLVL.

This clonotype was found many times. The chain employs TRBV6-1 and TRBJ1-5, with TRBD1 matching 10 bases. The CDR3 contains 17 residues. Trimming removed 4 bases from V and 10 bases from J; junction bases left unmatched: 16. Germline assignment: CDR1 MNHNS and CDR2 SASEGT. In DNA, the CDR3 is TGTGCCAGCAGTGGGTCGGACAGGGGGGAAAGTCTCGGACCCCAGCATTTT. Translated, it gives CASSGSDRGESLGPQHF.

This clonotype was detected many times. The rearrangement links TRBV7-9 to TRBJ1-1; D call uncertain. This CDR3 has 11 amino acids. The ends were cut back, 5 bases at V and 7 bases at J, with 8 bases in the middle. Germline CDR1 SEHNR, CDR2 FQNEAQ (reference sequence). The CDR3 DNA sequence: TGTGCCAGCAGCGAGTATTATGAAGCTTTCTTT. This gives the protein CASSEYYEAFF.

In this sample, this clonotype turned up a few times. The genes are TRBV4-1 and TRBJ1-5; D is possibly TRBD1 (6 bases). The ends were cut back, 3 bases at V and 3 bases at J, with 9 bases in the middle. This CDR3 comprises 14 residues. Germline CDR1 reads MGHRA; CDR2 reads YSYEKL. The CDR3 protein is CASSHRTVNQPQHF. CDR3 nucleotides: TGCGCCAGCAGCCACCGGACAGTCAATCAGCCCCAGCATTTT.